The 29 T cell receptor beta chains below come from one sample, sequenced in a study of T-cell memory formation after mild COVID-19. TCRdb analysed the 5' RACE reads with MiXCR anew, one entry per CDR3 protein. The sample has about 340,000 distinct CDR3 sequences, around 15% seen once; the top ten hold approximately 20%. The specimen was PBMCs or a T cell subset sorted from them (not recorded which). The origin of the receptors is a man younger than 35 who had mild COVID-19 (a few samples of this study predate the infection). Cell type and time point are not known.

This clonotype was found a few times. V and J are TRBV4-1 and TRBJ2-1; perhaps TRBD1 as D (6 bases). The CDR3 runs 17 residues. In germline, CDR1 is MGHRA, CDR2 YSYEKL. Trimming removed 1 base from V and 10 bases from J, with 23 bases in between. CDR3 residues: CASSQVPPGTGIAEQFF. In DNA form, the CDR3 reads TGCGCCAGCAGCCAAGTACCCCCCGGTACAGGGATCGCGGAGCAGTTCTTC.

This clonotype was counted between two and nine times. The chain has TRBV12-3 or TRBV12-4 and TRBJ2-7; D is possibly TRBD1 (6 bases). This CDR3 has 12 amino acids. Trimming cost V 6 bases and J 6 bases, with 12 bases left between them. This CDR3 is CASSPGTTEQYF. In nucleotides, the CDR3 is TGTGCCAGCAGCCCCGGGACAACCGAGCAGTACTTC.

The V and J genes are TRBV2 and TRBJ2-3; D is unresolved. CDR3 length: 12 amino acids. Trimming left V 8 bases short and J 4 bases short, with 10 bases between. CDR1 is SNHLY and CDR2 is FYNNEI in the germline V gene. The CDR3 nucleotides read TGTGCCAGCGTGGCCCTAGCAGATACGCAGTATTTT. Its translation is CASVALADTQYF.

This clonotype was detected a few times. J is TRBJ2-1 and V is TRBV7-2; a weak D match, TRBD2 (5 bases). There are 16 residues in the CDR3. The germline V and J ends were trimmed by 2 bases and 0 bases, with 11 bases remaining between them. Per the germline V gene, CDR1 is SGHTA and CDR2 is FQGNSA. The CDR3 is CASSLLASSSYNEQFF. The CDR3, as DNA: TGTGCCAGCAGCTTACTAGCTTCTAGCTCCTACAATGAGCAGTTCTTC.

The table lists this clonotype with a few counts. This rearrangement joins TRBV24-1 to TRBJ2-3; 11 positions agree with TRBD1. CDR1 is KGHDR, CDR2 SFDVKD, per germline. The CDR3 loop spans 15 amino acids. V trimming: 4 bases; J trimming: 4 bases; junction bases outside the gene matches: 3. CDR3 protein: CATSDAGQGADTQYF. The CDR3 nucleotides are TGTGCCACCAGTGACGCGGGACAGGGGGCAGATACGCAGTATTTT.

This clonotype was recorded many times. V usage is TRBV15 and J usage is TRBJ2-3; a possible D gene is TRBD2 (5 bases). The CDR3 covers 14 residues. Between the trimmed V and J ends, which lost 5 bases and 6 bases, there was a span of 15 bases. Germline values: CDR1 LNHNV, CDR2 YYDKDF (reference sequence). CDR3 residues: CATSDRTASDTQYF. CDR3 bases: TGTGCCACCAGCGATAGGACTGCCTCGGATACGCAGTATTTT.

The chain carries TRBV7-2 and TRBJ2-3, with D unresolved. Germline loops: CDR1 SGHTA, CDR2 FQGNSA. V was trimmed by 5 bases and J by 4 bases, leaving 10 bases between them. This CDR3 comprises 13 residues. DNA of the CDR3: TGTGCCAGCAGCGCCCCGTGGGCAGATACGCAGTATTTT. This sequence encodes CASSAPWADTQYF.

This clonotype occurred a few times. The rearrangement uses TRBV19 and TRBJ2-1; 12 bases are a match to TRBD2. This CDR3 contains 17 residues. The germline gives CDR1 LNHDA, CDR2 SQIVND (reference sequence). V lost 1 base to trimming and J lost 9 bases; unmatched junction nucleotides: 10. The CDR3 DNA reads as TGTGCCAGTAGTATAGGGATCCTAGCGGGGGGGATGAGTGAGCAGTTCTTC. It yields the protein CASSIGILAGGMSEQFF.

This chain connects TRBV29-1 to TRBJ1-2; a possible D gene is TRBD1 (6 bases). V lost 4 bases and J lost 8, with 20 bases in between. From germline, CDR1 is SQVTM and CDR2 ANQGSEA. There are 14 residues in the CDR3. The CDR3 DNA follows: TGCAGCGTTGTGGGGGCATTGTGGGGTGAGGGCTACACCTTC. This encodes CSVVGALWGEGYTF. Supplemented by reference TRBV29-1 and TRBJ1-2, the full variable domain reads SAVISQKPSRDICQRGTSLTIQCQVDSQVTMMFWYRQQPGQSLTLIATANQGSEATYESGFVIDKFPISRPNLTFSTLTVSNMSPEDSSIYLCSVVGALWGEGYTFGSGTRLTVV.

CDR3: CASAEGRMNTEAFF. CDR3 DNA sequence: TGTGCCAGCGCTGAGGGGCGGATGAACACTGAAGCTTTCTTT. The chain recombines TRBV21-1 with TRBJ1-1; the D call of TRBD1 is as the table states it, not checked on the DNA. TRBV21-1 is deemed a pseudogene. The CDR3 contains 14 residues.

This clonotype was picked up a small number of times. This chain uses TRBV18 with TRBJ1-2; 11 bases map to TRBD1. V was clipped by 7 bases and J by 8 bases; unmatched bases: 12. CDR1 is KGHSH and CDR2 is LQKENI in the germline V gene. This CDR3 comprises 15 residues. The CDR3 nucleotides read TGTGCCAGCTTCCCCGGGACAGGGGGATTTTCGGGCTACACCTTC. Its protein product is CASFPGTGGFSGYTF.

The V call is TRBV28, the J call TRBJ2-7, with 10 bases matching TRBD1. Germline V gene data show CDR1 as MDHEN and CDR2 as SYDVKM. The CDR3 loop spans 14 amino acids. CDR3 nucleotide sequence: TGTGCCAGCAGTTCCGGACAGGGGGGCTACGATCAGTACGTC. Its translation is CASSSGQGGYDQYV.

V gene TRBV4-1 combines with J gene TRBJ2-3; 7 nucleotides align to TRBD2. Germline V gives CDR1 MGHRA, CDR2 YSYEKL. The CDR3 sequence is 16 residues long. V was clipped by 6 bases and J by 1 base; unmatched bases: 10. The CDR3 is CASRSRLAGGTDTQYF. DNA of the CDR3: TGCGCCAGCAGGTCCCGACTAGCTGGGGGCACAGATACGCAGTATTTT.

This clonotype was recorded a few times. The rearrangement joins TRBV5-1 to TRBJ2-3; 8 nucleotides line up with TRBD2. The junction had 5 bases not matched to a gene; V was cut back by 2 bases and J by 0 bases. This CDR3 has 16 amino acids. Germline V lookup: CDR1 SGHRS, CDR2 YFSETQ. The CDR3 DNA reads as TGCGCCAGCAGCTTCGTCGGGGGGGGGAGCACAGATACGCAGTATTTT. This translates into CASSFVGGGSTDTQYF.

The chain has TRBV12-3 or TRBV12-4 and TRBJ1-1; D is perhaps TRBD1 (5 bases). The CDR3 covers 13 residues. The V end was cut by 4 bases, the J end by 4 bases, with 10 bases between. The CDR3 here is CASSSGGVTEAFF. The DNA for the CDR3 is TGTGCCAGCAGTTCGGGGGGGGTCACTGAAGCTTTCTTT.

The J gene is TRBJ1-1, the V gene TRBV4-3; no clear D gene. V gave up 6 bases and J gave up 5 bases, with 22 bases separating them. CDR1 LGHNA and CDR2 YSLEER come from the germline V gene. The CDR3 contains 16 residues. CDR3 sequence reads: CASRPTANEVRTEAFF. The CDR3 DNA sequence: TGCGCCAGCAGACCTACCGCCAACGAGGTTCGGACTGAAGCTTTCTTT.

The sample holds a few counts of this clonotype. The chain recombines TRBV20-1 with TRBJ2-1; D is unresolved. CDR3 length equals 14 residues. V was clipped by 6 bases and J by 6 bases, with 18 bases between them. Per germline, CDR1 DFQATT and CDR2 SNEGSKA (reference sequence). The CDR3 here is CSADYSNQVNEQFF. The CDR3 DNA sequence: TGCAGTGCGGATTACAGCAACCAAGTCAATGAGCAGTTCTTC.

This clonotype was seen ten or more times. The chain employs TRBV9 and TRBJ2-4; the D is unclear. CDR1 and CDR2 (germline): SGDLS, YYNGEE. There are 13 residues in the CDR3. Trimming cost V 0 bases and J 6 bases, with 7 bases left between them. The CDR3 DNA reads as TGTGCCAGCAGCGTAGGGCTCGGAAACATTCAGTACTTC. It is translated as CASSVGLGNIQYF.

This clonotype was detected only a few times. The gene calls are TRBV27 and TRBJ1-1; TRBD1 agrees at 8 bases. The germline V gene has CDR1 MNHEY and CDR2 SMNVEV (reference sequence). The CDR3 consists of 14 residues. J lost 8 bases, V lost 1 base, and 6 bases had no gene match. In nucleotides, the CDR3 is TGTGCCAGCAGTTTATGGAGCGACAGGGGAGAAGCTTTCTTT. Protein: CASSLWSDRGEAFF.

This clonotype was detected many times. The chain couples TRBV5-5 to TRBJ2-3; D gene uncertain. Germline-derived CDR1 and CDR2 are SGHKS and YYEKEE (reference sequence). V dropped 0 bases and J dropped 2 bases, with 7 bases sitting between them. CDR3 length equals 14 residues. DNA of the CDR3: TGTGCCAGCAGCTTGGCCGTCGCCACAGATACGCAGTATTTT. It translates to CASSLAVATDTQYF. Full variable domain (outside the CDR3, taken from reference TRBV5-5 and TRBJ2-3): DAGVTQSPTHLIKTRGQQVTLRCSPISGHKSVSWYQQVLGQGPQFIFQYYEKEERGRGNFPDRFSARQFPNYSSELNVNALLLGDSALYLCASSLAVATDTQYFGPGTRLTVL.

This clonotype was picked up a small number of times. The chain uses TRBV4-1 and TRBJ1-2; TRBD1 might be the D (5 bases). With 0 bases removed from V and 2 bases from J, the gap between germline ends came to 16 bases. This CDR3 contains 17 residues. Germline CDR1 is MGHRA and CDR2 is YSYEKL. The CDR3 DNA is TGCGCCAGCAGCCAAGATCAGATTAGGGGCGAGAACTATGGCTACACCTTC. Amino acids: CASSQDQIRGENYGYTF.

V usage is TRBV9 and J usage is TRBJ2-5, with D tentatively TRBD2 (6 bases). The CDR3 runs to 15 residues. The V gene's germline CDR1 is SGDLS and CDR2 YYNGEE. Trimming removed 2 bases at V and 1 base at J, with 12 bases between. The CDR3 coding sequence is TGTGCCAGCAGCGTCGGGCGGGGCCTCCAAGAGACCCAGTACTTC. Protein sequence: CASSVGRGLQETQYF.

This clonotype was found a few times. V is TRBV4-2 and J is TRBJ2-5; 9 bases fit TRBD2. J was trimmed by 6 bases and V by 0 bases; bases with no gene match: 8. The germline V gene encodes CDR1 LGHNA and CDR2 YNFKEQ. The CDR3 consists of 16 residues. The CDR3 region has the DNA TGTGCCAGCAGCCAAGAGGGCGGGGGGGCCTTGAAGACCCAGTACTTC. Translated, it gives CASSQEGGGALKTQYF.

This clonotype occurred a few times. The V and J genes are TRBV4-3 and TRBJ1-5, with D possibly TRBD1 on 5 matching bases. CDR3 size: 16 residues. The V gene lost 1 base and the J gene lost 6 bases, with 16 bases spanning the gap. Germline CDR1 reads LGHNA; CDR2 reads YSLEER. The DNA of the CDR3 is TGCGCCAGCAGCCAAGGGGCCTCGGGGCAGGGTCAGCCCCAGCATTTT. Translation gives CASSQGASGQGQPQHF.

In this sample, this clonotype turned up a few times. V is TRBV5-1 and J is TRBJ2-1, with TRBD2 matching 8 bases. Germline CDR1 SGHRS, CDR2 YFSETQ. The length of the CDR3 is 15 residues. V was pared by 1 base and J by 7 bases, with 7 bases of the junction left unmatched. CDR3 sequence: CASSLLSGGPNEQFF. DNA of the CDR3: TGCGCCAGCAGCTTGTTAAGCGGGGGCCCGAATGAGCAGTTCTTC.

A few counts support this clonotype. The rearrangement uses TRBV11-2 and TRBJ2-1, with 8 bases fitting TRBD2. In germline, CDR1 is SGHAT, CDR2 FQNNGV. V was clipped by 5 bases and J by 3 bases; unmatched bases: 9. The CDR3 length is 16 residues. CDR3 in DNA: TGTGCCAGCAGCCCCATTCGGGGGGGCGACTACAATGAGCAGTTCTTC. It translates to CASSPIRGGDYNEQFF.

This clonotype was detected many times. In nucleotides, the CDR3 is TGTGCCATTGGATATAGCAATCAGCCCCAGCATTTT. Its translation: CAIGYSNQPQHF. The chain uses TRBV10-3 and TRBJ1-5; D is unresolved. CDR1 is ENHRY, CDR2 SYGVKD, per germline. V was shortened by 9 bases and J by 0 bases, with 6 bases between the two germline ends. The CDR3 spans 12 residues.

This sequence joins TRBV7-2 and TRBJ2-7; D perhaps matches TRBD1 (5 bases). V lost 3 bases and J 4 bases, leaving 10 bases between the germline ends. Germline V gives CDR1 SGHTA, CDR2 FQGNSA. The CDR3 totals 13 residues. As DNA, the CDR3 is TGTGCCAGCAGCTTTACAGGTCTGTACGAGCAGTACGTC. Amino acids: CASSFTGLYEQYV.

V usage is TRBV7-9 and J usage is TRBJ2-7, with 8 bases that match TRBD1. Per germline, CDR1 SEHNR and CDR2 FQNEAQ (reference sequence). With V trimmed by 5 bases and J by 7 bases, 10 bases remained unmatched. CDR3 length: 14 residues. The CDR3 loop reads CASSNRDRSVEQYF. For the CDR3, the DNA is TGTGCCAGCAGCAACCGGGACAGGAGCGTTGAGCAGTACTTC.